The 21 T cell receptor beta chains below all came from one sample that was sequenced in a study of shared clonotypes between healthy human individuals. Generated by immunoSEQ multiplex PCR, the TCRdb table keeps only in-frame clones and is missing some. The sample has 700,000 to 950,000 clones, roughly 96% seen once; the top ten hold less than 0.3%. Naivety among CD8 cells was defined by CD45RO negativity and positive CCR7 selection, thereby excluding terminally differentiated effector memory CD45RA+ cells. The sample consisted of naive CD8+ T cells sorted from blood. Receptors originate from a man aged 25 to 40 in good health.

This sequence joins TRBV28 and TRBJ1-5, with D unclear. The V end lost 5 bases, the J end lost 3 bases, and 23 bases lay between the germline ends. Per the germline V gene, CDR1 is MDHEN and CDR2 is SYDVKM. This CDR3 has 18 residues. The CDR3 DNA reads TGTGCCAGCAGTCCTATTGGTTTCCGGGCGGGGAACAATCAGCCCCAGCATTTT. This translates into CASSPIGFRAGNNQPQHF. The whole variable domain, remainder taken from reference TRBV28 and TRBJ1-5, is DVKVTQSSRYLVKRTGEKVFLECVQDMDHENMFWYRQDPGLGLRLIYFSYDVKMKEKGDIPEGYSVSREKKERFSLILESASTNQTSMYLCASSPIGFRAGNNQPQHFGDGTRLSIL.

A note on this clone: Other DNA sequences in this sample translate to the same CDR3. The chain has TRBV5-1 and TRBJ2-1, with 9 nucleotides matching TRBD2. The CDR3 is made up of 16 amino acids. V lost 1 base and J lost 4; bases outside the gene matches: 6. The germline gives CDR1 SGHRS, CDR2 YFSETQ. The CDR3 here is CASSLSSGSSYNEQFF. In DNA, the CDR3 is TGCGCCAGCAGCTTGAGTAGCGGGAGTTCTTACAATGAGCAGTTCTTC.

The chain joins TRBV6-5 to TRBJ2-1; a possible D gene is TRBD1 (5 bases). CDR3 length equals 14 residues. Germline V CDR1 and CDR2: MNHEY, SVGAGI. The ends were cut back, 2 bases at V and 7 bases at J, with 12 bases in the middle. The CDR3 reads CASSYGNRKNEQFF. CDR3 nucleotide sequence: TGTGCCAGCAGTTACGGTAACAGGAAAAATGAGCAGTTCTTC.

Of note for this clone: Other DNA sequences in the same sample also yield this CDR3. J is TRBJ2-7 and V is TRBV7-6; 7 bases are a match to TRBD1. Germline lookup yields CDR1 SGHVS and CDR2 FNYEAQ. The length of the CDR3 is 14 residues. V lost 3 bases, J lost 3 bases, and 5 bases stayed unmatched. The CDR3 nucleotides read TGTGCCAGCAGCTTGGGGGCAGGGGGCTACGAGCAGTACTTC. It is translated as CASSLGAGGYEQYF.

Here the CDR3 DNA reads TGCAGCGTTGACCCTTACGGGGTGGGCAGAGGCTACACCTTC. Translating gives CSVDPYGVGRGYTF. V and J are TRBV29-1 and TRBJ1-2, with no clear D. V dropped 3 bases and J dropped 8 bases, with 19 bases sitting between them. Germline CDR1 reads SQVTM; CDR2 reads ANQGSEA. The CDR3 sequence is 14 residues long.

Remarks on this clone: The sample contains more than one DNA sequence encoding this CDR3. The chain combines TRBV19 with TRBJ2-7, with D unclear. The CDR3 is 14 residues long. Trimming stripped 1 base from V and 0 bases from J, with 7 bases between. Per germline, CDR1 LNHDA and CDR2 SQIVND (reference sequence). CDR3: CASSIVGSSYEQYF. CDR3 nucleotide sequence: TGTGCCAGTAGTATAGTAGGTTCCTCCTACGAGCAGTACTTC.

The CDR3 loop is CSVLAALNTEAFF. The CDR3 nucleotides are TGCAGCGTTTTGGCAGCTTTGAACACTGAAGCTTTCTTT. The chain combines TRBV29-1 with TRBJ1-1; D is uncertain. Germline V CDR1 and CDR2: SQVTM, ANQGSEA. The ends were cut back, 5 bases at V and 0 bases at J, with 10 bases in the middle. The CDR3 totals 13 residues.

The chain is built from TRBV15 and TRBJ1-2; perhaps TRBD1 as D (6 bases). Germline lookup yields CDR1 LNHNV and CDR2 YYDKDF (reference sequence). The CDR3 loop spans 16 amino acids. V was cut by 0 bases and J by 4 bases, with 15 bases left in between. CDR3 coding DNA: TGTGCCACCAGCAGAGATTGGGGGGCGTCTACCTATGGCTACACCTTC. Its translation is CATSRDWGASTYGYTF.

The chain links TRBV19 to TRBJ2-1; 8 nucleotides match TRBD2. The ends lost 3 bases at V and 9 bases at J; junction bases unmatched: 16. CDR3 size: 17 residues. Germline values: CDR1 LNHDA, CDR2 SQIVND (reference sequence). The CDR3 nucleotides read TGTGCCAGTAGTATCGAGGAAGGAGCGGGAGAAAGGGGTGAGCAGTTCTTC. It translates to CASSIEEGAGERGEQFF.

The genes are TRBV28 and TRBJ2-5; D perhaps matches TRBD2 (7 bases). Germline values: CDR1 MDHEN, CDR2 SYDVKM. The length of the CDR3 is 11 residues. V was cut by 8 bases and J by 9 bases, with 13 bases left in between. The CDR3 DNA reads as TGTGCCAGCGCGGGGGCAGGGGCCCAGTACTTC. Amino acids: CASAGAGAQYF. The complete variable domain, with remaining parts taken from reference TRBV28 and TRBJ2-5, reads DVKVTQSSRYLVKRTGEKVFLECVQDMDHENMFWYRQDPGLGLRLIYFSYDVKMKEKGDIPEGYSVSREKKERFSLILESASTNQTSMYLCASAGAGAQYFGPGTRLLVL.

The CDR3 is CASSQLTVASTDTQYF. Written as DNA, the CDR3 is TGTGCCAGCAGCCAATTGACGGTTGCAAGCACAGATACGCAGTATTTT. The chain employs TRBV14 and TRBJ2-3; D is unresolved. Trimming left V 2 bases short and J 0 bases short, with 12 bases between. This CDR3 is built from 16 residues. Germline V gene lookup returns CDR1 SGHDN and CDR2 FVKESK.

The chain joins TRBV19 to TRBJ2-3, with D possibly TRBD1 on 6 matching bases. This CDR3 has 18 residues. V was cut by 10 bases and J by 2 bases, with 28 bases left in between. CDR1 LNHDA and CDR2 SQIVND come from the germline V gene (reference sequence). CDR3 protein: CATKERKRGRGDTDTQYF. Written as DNA, the CDR3 is TGTGCCACCAAGGAACGGAAGAGGGGGAGAGGGGACACAGATACGCAGTATTTT.

The rearrangement joins TRBV4-3 to TRBJ2-1; weak D call: TRBD2 (5 bases). The CDR3 covers 15 residues. V gave up 4 bases and J gave up 3 bases, with 13 bases separating them. Germline V gene data show CDR1 as LGHNA and CDR2 as YSLEER. The CDR3 DNA follows: TGCGCCAGCAGCCCGTCTCTCGGGATCTACAATGAGCAGTTCTTC. Its protein product is CASSPSLGIYNEQFF.

The chain couples TRBV18 to TRBJ2-7; maybe TRBD1 (6 bases). The CDR3 contains 17 residues. The V end was cut by 6 bases, the J end by 3 bases, with 24 bases between. Germline CDR1 is KGHSH and CDR2 is LQKENI. The CDR3 region has the DNA TGTGCCAGCTCCGGTGGGGGCGCCGAGAAAAATAACTACGAGCAGTACTTC. Translation: CASSGGGAEKNNYEQYF.

This clone was seen once. The rearrangement uses TRBV4-1 and TRBJ2-2, with a tentative D call TRBD2 (6 bases). Germline CDR1 reads MGHRA; CDR2 reads YSYEKL. CDR3 size: 15 residues. V was clipped by 4 bases and J by 4 bases, with 13 bases between them. As DNA, the CDR3 is TGCGCCAGCAGCCCCGGAGGGGATTTCACCGGGGAGCTGTTTTTT. Protein product: CASSPGGDFTGELFF.

J is TRBJ2-7 and V is TRBV7-9, with 7 bases fitting TRBD2. The CDR3 extends over 15 amino acids. V gave up 5 bases and J gave up 0 bases; unmatched junction bases: 7. Germline V gives CDR1 SEHNR, CDR2 FQNEAQ (reference sequence). The CDR3 coding sequence is TGTGCCAGCAGCCCAACTAGCGACCTCTCCTACGAGCAGTACTTC. Translating it yields CASSPTSDLSYEQYF. Using reference TRBV7-9 and TRBJ2-7 for the parts outside the CDR3, the full variable domain is DTGVSQNPRHKITKRGQNVTFRCDPISEHNRLYWYRQTLGQGPEFLTYFQNEAQLEKSRLLSDRFSAERPKGSFSTLEIQRTEQGDSAMYLCASSPTSDLSYEQYFGPGTRLTVT.

The rearrangement joins TRBV4-1 to TRBJ2-3; 9 bases are shared with TRBD1. Germline CDR1 reads MGHRA; CDR2 reads YSYEKL. This CDR3 is 16 amino acids long. With 5 bases clipped from V and 2 bases from J, the junction kept 8 bases outside the gene matches. The CDR3 nucleotides are TGCGCCAGCAGCTTTAAACAGGGGGCCCACACAGATACGCAGTATTTT. Its translation is CASSFKQGAHTDTQYF.

V gene TRBV6-1 combines with J gene TRBJ2-7, with unresolved D. The germline V gene encodes CDR1 MNHNS and CDR2 SASEGT. Trimming pared 3 bases from V and 5 bases from J, leaving 8 bases between. The CDR3 covers 12 residues. CDR3 region: CASSDPEDEQYF. The DNA of the CDR3 is TGTGCCAGCAGTGACCCAGAGGACGAGCAGTACTTC.

A note on this clone: An end of the junction does not agree with germline; a read error may underlie this. The CDR3 DNA is TGTGCCAGCAGTTACTACCTAGGAGATTCTGACTTC. Translated, it gives CASSYYLGDSDF. This sequence joins TRBV6-6 and TRBJ2-7, with unresolved D. This CDR3 has 12 residues. CDR1 and CDR2 from the germline V gene are MNHNY and SVGAGI (reference sequence).

This chain joins TRBV9 and TRBJ1-1, with TRBD1 matching over 9 bases. The CDR3 spans 15 residues. V lost 3 bases to trimming and J lost 0 bases; unmatched junction nucleotides: 3. Per the germline V gene, CDR1 is SGDLS and CDR2 is YYNGEE. CDR3: CASSAGQGLNTEAFF. The CDR3 nucleotides read TGTGCCAGCAGCGCCGGACAGGGGTTGAACACTGAAGCTTTCTTT.

This chain links TRBV28 with TRBJ1-2, with a weak D call TRBD1 (5 bases). The V and J ends lost 5 bases and 5 bases respectively, with 15 bases between them. The germline V gene has CDR1 MDHEN and CDR2 SYDVKM. The CDR3 totals 14 residues. CDR3 in amino acids: CASSPRQIKYGYTF. The CDR3 region has the DNA TGTGCCAGCAGTCCCCGACAGATAAAGTATGGCTACACCTTC.